The 26 T cell receptor beta chains below all came from one sample that was sequenced in a study of Ad26.COV2.S vaccination and SARS-CoV-2 variants. Indicated treatment: some 20 received Ad26.COV2.S at low or high dose, single or two shots; 5 received placebo; per-sample allocation not given. Samples analyzed were those drawn on day 63 after the first vaccine or placebo injection. TCRdb's table, derived via immunoSEQ multiplex PCR, lists solely in-frame clones and lacks some. The table shows approximately 420,000 clones, with 70% to 90% occurring only once. The sequenced sample was peripheral blood, obtained in a trial of Ad26.COV2.S vaccine versus placebo. These receptors originate from a person between 18 and 65 years old who received the Ad26.COV2.S COVID-19 vaccine or a placebo.

This clone was detected only a few times. This rearrangement joins TRBV19 to TRBJ1-3; D gene ambiguous. Germline V CDR1 and CDR2: LNHDA, SQIVND (reference sequence). Trimming removed 6 bases from V and 0 bases from J, with 6 bases in between. This CDR3 has 13 amino acids. CDR3 coding DNA: TGTGCCAGTAGAAGAAGCTCTGGAAACACCATATATTTT. Translated, it gives CASRRSSGNTIYF.

The V gene is TRBV27, the J gene TRBJ1-5, with 9 positions matching TRBD1. The CDR3 consists of 17 residues. CDR1 is MNHEY and CDR2 is SMNVEV in the germline V gene (reference sequence). Germline trimming cut 1 base from V and 6 bases from J; bases unmatched to any gene: 10. The CDR3 DNA is TGTGCCAGCAGTTTATTAGGGGGACAGGGAAGGAGTCAGCCCCAGCATTTT. Translation gives CASSLLGGQGRSQPQHF.

V is TRBV5-1 and J is TRBJ2-1; TRBD1 matches 7 bases. Germline V gene data show CDR1 as SGHRS and CDR2 as YFSETQ. Losses at the gene ends were 4 bases for V and 3 bases for J; bases not matched to a gene: 7. The CDR3 loop spans 15 amino acids. DNA of the CDR3: TGCGCCAGCAGCCCCGACAGGGAGCTCTACAATGAGCAGTTCTTC. Translation gives CASSPDRELYNEQFF.

V usage is TRBV4-1 and J usage is TRBJ2-3, with D maybe TRBD1 (6 bases). The CDR3 is 17 residues long. Germline V gives CDR1 MGHRA, CDR2 YSYEKL. The ends were cut back, 0 bases at V and 4 bases at J, with 17 bases in the middle. The CDR3 sequence is CASSQESWQGRADTQYF. The CDR3 DNA follows: TGCGCCAGCAGCCAAGAGTCCTGGCAGGGGCGGGCAGATACGCAGTATTTT.

The chain uses TRBV6-5 and TRBJ1-5; D unclear. V lost 8 bases and J lost 0, with 14 bases in between. Germline loops: CDR1 MNHEY, CDR2 SVGAGI. The CDR3 sequence is 15 residues long. Here the CDR3 DNA reads TGTGCCAGCCGAACGGGAGTTTATAGCAATCAGCCCCAGCATTTT. Residues: CASRTGVYSNQPQHF.

CDR3 DNA: TGTGCCTGGAGTGTAGCGGGACAGCCGTACGAGCAGTACTTC. It is translated as CAWSVAGQPYEQYF. The rearrangement links TRBV30 to TRBJ2-7; D is perhaps TRBD1 or TRBD2 (7 bases each). Between the trimmed V and J ends, which lost 0 bases and 4 bases, there was a span of 13 bases. The CDR3 length is 14 residues. CDR1 is GTSNPN and CDR2 is SVGIG in the germline V gene (reference sequence).

The rearrangement links TRBV19 to TRBJ2-3; perhaps TRBD1 as D (6 bases). V was shortened by 4 bases and J by 1 base, with 18 bases between the two germline ends. This CDR3 spans 17 amino acids. Germline-derived CDR1 and CDR2 are LNHDA and SQIVND (reference sequence). CDR3 in amino acids: CASSTKTGQLGTDTQYF. In nucleotides, the CDR3 is TGTGCCAGTAGTACCAAGACAGGTCAGCTGGGCACAGATACGCAGTATTTT.

The chain joins TRBV7-2 to TRBJ2-7, with TRBD1 matching over 8 bases. V lost 5 bases to trimming and J lost 1 base; unmatched junction nucleotides: 4. This CDR3 has 14 residues. Germline CDR1 is SGHTA and CDR2 is FQGNSA. CDR3 sequence: CASSPGTGSYEQYF. In DNA, the CDR3 is TGTGCCAGCAGCCCCGGGACAGGTTCCTACGAGCAGTACTTC. The full variable domain, completed using reference TRBV7-2 and TRBJ2-7, is GAGVSQSPSNKVTEKGKDVELRCDPISGHTALYWYRQSLGQGLEFLIYFQGNSAPDKSGLPSDRFSAERTGGSVSTLTIQRTQQEDSAVYLCASSPGTGSYEQYFGPGTRLTVT.

This clone was observed once. This chain joins TRBV15 and TRBJ1-3, with D perhaps TRBD1 (5 bases). CDR3 size: 15 residues. Germline V gives CDR1 LNHNV, CDR2 YYDKDF (reference sequence). V dropped 0 bases and J dropped 9 bases, with 15 bases sitting between them. DNA of the CDR3: TGTGCCACCAGCAGAGACAACACCGGACACGTCACCATATATTTT. This encodes CATSRDNTGHVTIYF.

This chain joins TRBV7-8 and TRBJ2-1, with 11 bases that match TRBD2. CDR3 length equals 17 residues. Germline CDR1 and CDR2: SGHVS and FQNEAQ. With V trimmed by 1 base and J by 4 bases, 6 bases remained unmatched. As DNA, the CDR3 is TGTGCCAGCAGCTTAGTAGCTAGCGGGGGGAGGTACAATGAGCAGTTCTTC. This translates into CASSLVASGGRYNEQFF. Drawing the rest from reference TRBV7-8 and TRBJ2-1, the complete variable domain is GAGVSQSPRYKVAKRGQDVALRCDPISGHVSLFWYQQALGQGPEFLTYFQNEAQLDKSGLPSDRFFAERPEGSVSTLKIQRTQQEDSAVYLCASSLVASGGRYNEQFFGPGTRLTVL.

The rearrangement joins TRBV5-6 to TRBJ1-2, with unresolved D. CDR1 and CDR2 (germline): SGHDT, YYEEEE. V lost 0 bases, J lost 1 base, and 1 base lay in between. The CDR3 covers 12 residues. This chain's CDR3 is CASSLGNYGYTF. In nucleotides, the CDR3 is TGTGCCAGCAGCTTGGGTAACTATGGCTACACCTTC.

CDR3 sequence reads: CASKRDPSYEQYF. In DNA, the CDR3 is TGTGCCAGCAAGAGGGACCCATCCTACGAGCAGTACTTC. The chain carries TRBV6-5 and TRBJ2-7, with D perhaps assigned TRBD1 or TRBD2 (5 bases each). The germline V gene encodes CDR1 MNHEY and CDR2 SVGAGI. V lost 7 bases and J 1 base, leaving 11 bases between the germline ends. This CDR3 is built from 13 residues.

The chain joins TRBV18 to TRBJ1-3, with D possibly TRBD1 on 6 matching bases. V was cut by 3 bases and J by 0 bases, with 15 bases left in between. Germline V gene data show CDR1 as KGHSH and CDR2 as LQKENI. The length of the CDR3 is 17 residues. The CDR3 loop is CASSPQDRLLSGNTIYF. The CDR3 nucleotides read TGTGCCAGCTCACCCCAAGACAGGTTGCTCTCTGGAAACACCATATATTTT. Variable domain in full (rest from reference TRBV18 and TRBJ1-3): NAGVMQNPRHLVRRRGQEARLRCSPMKGHSHVYWYRQLPEEGLKFMVYLQKENIIDESGMPKERFSAEFPKEGPSILRIQQVVRGDSAAYFCASSPQDRLLSGNTIYFGEGSWLTVV.

The gene calls are TRBV6-5 and TRBJ1-1; D is unclear. The V gene's germline CDR1 is MNHEY and CDR2 SVGAGI. This CDR3 is built from 13 residues. Trimming removed 9 bases from V and 2 bases from J, with 13 bases in between. CDR3 amino acids: CASTGRINTEAFF. CDR3 nucleotides: TGTGCCAGTACCGGACGGATAAACACTGAAGCTTTCTTT.

V is TRBV4-1 and J is TRBJ1-4; D gene uncertain. Germline V gene sequence: CDR1 MGHRA, CDR2 YSYEKL. The CDR3 totals 17 residues. Trimming cost V 1 base and J 4 bases, with 16 bases left between them. CDR3 coding DNA: TGCGCCAGCAGCCAAGTTTTAGGGTTAGGCAATAATGAAAAACTGTTTTTT. Translation gives CASSQVLGLGNNEKLFF.

The chain combines TRBV5-1 with TRBJ2-7, with D hard to call. Per germline, CDR1 SGHRS and CDR2 YFSETQ. V dropped 7 bases and J dropped 7 bases, with 21 bases sitting between them. This CDR3 has 14 residues. The CDR3: CASRSYFGRNEQYF. CDR3 nucleotides: TGCGCCAGCCGGTCTTATTTTGGCAGAAATGAGCAGTACTTC.

The rearrangement joins TRBV6-6 to TRBJ2-7; maybe TRBD2 (6 bases). This CDR3 spans 15 amino acids. In germline, CDR1 is MNHNY, CDR2 SVGAGI (reference sequence). The V and J ends lost 3 bases and 7 bases respectively, with 19 bases between them. The CDR3 is CASSYLAGRSGEQYF. The CDR3 DNA reads as TGTGCCAGCAGTTATTTGGCGGGACGCTCTGGGGAGCAGTACTTC.

J is TRBJ1-2 and V is TRBV29-1; no clear D. The CDR3 sequence is 11 residues long. The V and J ends lost 5 bases and 3 bases respectively, with 7 bases between them. Germline V CDR1 and CDR2: SQVTM, ANQGSEA. This CDR3 reads CSVFLDYGYTF. The CDR3 DNA reads as TGCAGCGTTTTCCTGGACTATGGCTACACCTTC.

This clone has just one count. The J gene is TRBJ2-3, the V gene TRBV19; a weak D match, TRBD1 (7 bases). The germline V gene has CDR1 LNHDA and CDR2 SQIVND (reference sequence). The length of the CDR3 is 17 residues. V dropped 1 base and J dropped 6 bases, with 20 bases sitting between them. For the CDR3, the DNA is TGTGCCAGTAGTATAGCAGGAGGGACAGCTAGTGAGGATACGCAGTATTTT. It yields the protein CASSIAGGTASEDTQYF.

The CDR3 loop is CATSKPEGTGELFF. CDR3 nucleotide sequence: TGTGCCACCAGTAAGCCCGAAGGGACCGGGGAGCTGTTTTTT. The chain carries TRBV24-1 and TRBJ2-2; D is ambiguous. The CDR3 has 14 residues. Per germline, CDR1 KGHDR and CDR2 SFDVKD. The V end lost 6 bases, the J end lost 5 bases, and 12 bases lay between the germline ends.

The chain couples TRBV21-1 to TRBJ2-1; whether TRBD2, the table's D call, matches the DNA was not checked. TRBV21-1 is a pseudogene locus. CDR3 size: 15 residues. CDR3 in DNA: TGTGCCAGCAGCAAACGGTCGGGGGGGCTTAGTGAGCAGTTCTTC. It is translated as CASSKRSGGLSEQFF.

This clone has only a few counts. Here the CDR3 reads CASSLQSDNYGYTF. The DNA for the CDR3 is TGTGCCAGCAGCTTACAATCAGACAACTATGGCTACACCTTC. V and J are TRBV7-9 and TRBJ1-2, with D unclear. This CDR3 has 14 residues. Trimming shortened V by 2 bases and J by 2 bases, and 9 bases separated the two germline ends. The germline V gene encodes CDR1 SEHNR and CDR2 FQNEAQ (reference sequence).

Regarding this clone: Other DNA sequences in the sample encode the same CDR3. The chain joins TRBV7-9 to TRBJ1-2, with D hard to call. The CDR3 is 14 amino acids. Deletions cut 1 base from V and 2 bases from J, with 8 bases between. Germline V lookup: CDR1 SEHNR, CDR2 FQNEAQ (reference sequence). CDR3 bases: TGTGCCAGCAGCTTAGGGCAGACGAACTATGGCTACACCTTC. It is translated as CASSLGQTNYGYTF.

The chain combines TRBV18 with TRBJ1-3; no reliable D call. The V gene's germline CDR1 is KGHSH and CDR2 LQKENI. CDR3 length: 15 residues. Trimming removed 3 bases from V and 0 bases from J, with 9 bases in between. The CDR3 loop reads CASSPQESSGNTIYF. DNA for the CDR3: TGTGCCAGCTCACCGCAGGAGAGCTCTGGAAACACCATATATTTT.

The V call is TRBV29-1, the J call TRBJ1-2; unclear D gene. Per the germline V gene, CDR1 is SQVTM and CDR2 is ANQGSEA. Deletions cut 5 bases from V and 4 bases from J, with 8 bases between. This CDR3 contains 11 residues. The DNA of the CDR3 is TGCAGCGTTCCCGTCTCCTATGGCTACACCTTC. Amino acids: CSVPVSYGYTF. Based on the CDR3 plus reference TRBV29-1 and TRBJ1-2, the full variable domain is SAVISQKPSRDICQRGTSLTIQCQVDSQVTMMFWYRQQPGQSLTLIATANQGSEATYESGFVIDKFPISRPNLTFSTLTVSNMSPEDSSIYLCSVPVSYGYTFGSGTRLTVV.

In the case of this clone: This same CDR3 is encoded by further DNA sequences in the sample. The V gene is TRBV5-1, the J gene TRBJ1-3; a possible D gene is TRBD1 (5 bases). This CDR3 is 16 amino acids long. Germline CDR1 and CDR2: SGHRS and YFSETQ. The V gene lost 0 bases and the J gene lost 0 bases, with 10 bases spanning the gap. The CDR3 nucleotides are TGCGCCAGCAGCTTGGTTGGGGCCGACTCTGGAAACACCATATATTTT. It specifies CASSLVGADSGNTIYF. Full variable domain (missing parts from reference TRBV5-1 and TRBJ1-3): KAGVTQTPRYLIKTRGQQVTLSCSPISGHRSVSWYQQTPGQGLQFLFEYFSETQRNKGNFPGRFSGRQFSNSRSEMNVSTLELGDSALYLCASSLVGADSGNTIYFGEGSWLTVV.